Below, one T cell receptor beta chain is given with its context. Its specificity is unknown. The V and J ends lost 3 bases and 4 bases respectively, with 21 bases between them. The CDR3 is 18 amino acids. Germline V lookup: CDR1 MNHEY, CDR2 SMNVEV (reference sequence). This sample is drawn from a study of shared clonotypes between healthy human individuals. The data were produced by immunoSEQ multiplex PCR, yet TCRdb's version contains in-frame clones alone and is incomplete. The table lists about 2.3 million clones, 80% to 95% of them singletons. Study-level findings and limits: Clonotypes not shared had lower generation probabilities than those common to all four donors. Among donors, the sharing of clonotypes was expected to be influenced by sequencing depth.

The source of this sequence is a man between 18 and 35 years old in good health. Some clones in this sample may be carry-over from other donors' samples. The specimen sequenced was naive CD4+ T cells from PBMCs. Subset of the sample: CD45RA+ positively selected. The chain combines TRBV27 with TRBJ2-2; a weak D match, TRBD2 (5 bases). The CDR3 loop is CASSFLDPHAAGTGELFF. The CDR3 DNA is TGTGCCAGCAGTTTCCTCGACCCCCATGCCGCGGGCACCGGGGAGCTGTTTTTT.